This TCR beta chain was captured in a study of Graves' ophthalmopathy and Graves' hyperthyroidism. Background on the study: The authors collected peripheral blood at initial diagnosis, before any treatment.

Beta-chain TCR CDR3 regions were amplified from RNA transcripts. RT-PCR was first run with HTBI primers, then multiplex PCR in a second round. In TCRdb, the multiplex PCR reads were re-called with MiXCR into one record per CDR3 protein. This sample has 170,000 or so distinct CDR3 sequences, with less than 45% found just once. This clonotype was found many times. No antigen is known for it. Study-level points and caveats: The study's model predicted ophthalmopathy progression at 70.59% sensitivity and almost 75% specificity.

The sample comprised peripheral blood. The TCR was taken from a woman between 40 and 50 years old with Graves' ophthalmopathy.

DNA for the CDR3: TGTGCCAGCATCACCCCTGTTAAGCCCCAGCATTTT. Translating it yields CASITPVKPQHF. J is TRBJ1-5 and V is TRBV27; no clear D. The CDR3 length is 12 residues. Per the germline V gene, CDR1 is MNHEY and CDR2 is SMNVEV (reference sequence). V lost 7 bases, J lost 8 bases, and 12 bases lay in between.